This T cell receptor (beta chain) derives from a study of OX40 agonist ivuxolimab in advanced cancers. About the study: Ivuxolimab is a fully human IgG2 antibody that activates OX40 (CD134).

For this clone: No antigen is known for it.

Study findings and constraints: Relative to CD4+ cells, CD8+ T cells on average had more expanded clones. Among the nonresponders, some also had low normalized T-cell clonal expansion.

TCRdb's copy holds only in-frame clones and misses some; the assay was immunoSEQ multiplex PCR. In the table there are roughly 80,000 clones, around 90% of which are singletons. The sample was CD4+ or CD8+ T cells sorted from blood, taken in a trial of the OX40 agonist ivuxolimab. This clonotype originated in an adult with an advanced solid tumor such as melanoma, head and neck, liver or kidney cancer.

In nucleotides, the CDR3 is TGTGCCAGCTCACCACCCACAGGGGGAACATACAATGAGCAGTTCTTC. Translating gives CASSPPTGGTYNEQFF. V usage is TRBV18 and J usage is TRBJ2-1; 8 bases map to TRBD1. The CDR3 has 16 amino acids. J was trimmed by 4 bases and V by 0 bases; bases with no gene match: 5. CDR1 KGHSH and CDR2 LQKENI come from the germline V gene. Based on the CDR3 plus reference TRBV18 and TRBJ2-1, the full variable domain is NAGVMQNPRHLVRRRGQEARLRCSPMKGHSHVYWYRQLPEEGLKFMVYLQKENIIDESGMPKERFSAEFPKEGPSILRIQQVVRGDSAAYFCASSPPTGGTYNEQFFGPGTRLTVL.